This T cell receptor (beta chain) was profiled in a study of T cell repertoires in cytomegalovirus infection. Trimming stripped 0 bases from V and 4 bases from J, with 12 bases between. This CDR3 has 15 amino acids. The germline gives CDR1 SGHVS, CDR2 FNYEAQ. Many counts were recorded for this clonotype. The antigen is not known. TCRdb recomputed calls from the reads with MiXCR, one row per CDR3 protein. The data contain roughly 340,000 distinct CDR3 sequences, about 29% of them singletons. The rearrangement links TRBV7-6 to TRBJ1-1; D is perhaps TRBD1 (6 bases). The TCR originated in a human donor in good health (CMV status not recorded). Some clones in this sample may be carry-over from other donors' samples. This specimen was cultured PBMCs, taken from culture after CMV antigen stimulation. CDR3 DNA: TGTGCCAGCAGCTTAGCGGCAGGGGTTGGCACTGAAGCTTTCTTT. Encoded protein: CASSLAAGVGTEAFF.